Presented here are 27 T cell receptor beta chains from one specimen sequenced in a study of shared clonotypes between healthy human individuals. Sequencing used immunoSEQ multiplex PCR; TCRdb keeps in-frame clones, though not all of them. The sample consists of 2 million to 3 million clones, over 85% of them appearing once. The sample taken for sequencing was naive CD4+ T cells from PBMCs. As for subset: CD45RA+ positively selected. The source of these receptors is a man aged 18 to 30 in good health. Some clones in this sample may be carry-over from other donors' samples.

The chain is built from TRBV5-1 and TRBJ2-1; TRBD2 agrees at 12 bases. Trimming at V came to 4 bases and at J to 1 base, leaving 6 bases not matched to a gene. This CDR3 contains 17 residues. Germline V CDR1 and CDR2: SGHRS, YFSETQ. DNA for the CDR3: TGCGCCAGCAGCCACGGACTAGCGGGACCATCCTACAATGAGCAGTTCTTC. It yields the protein CASSHGLAGPSYNEQFF.

V and J are TRBV7-7 and TRBJ2-2; 12 nucleotides match TRBD2. V shed 5 bases and J 5 bases; nucleotides not matched to a gene: 9. The CDR3 spans 17 residues. The germline CDR1 and CDR2 sequences are SSHAT and FNYEAQ (reference sequence). The CDR3 nucleotides read TGTGCCAGCAGCCCCCTAGCGGGAGGGCCTGGAACCGGGGAGCTGTTTTTT. This gives the protein CASSPLAGGPGTGELFF.

The genes are TRBV7-3 and TRBJ2-3; no firm D call. The CDR3 is made up of 15 amino acids. Germline-derived CDR1 and CDR2 are SGHTA and FQGTGA. Trimming took 0 bases from V and 2 from J, leaving 9 bases between them. The CDR3: CASSLTSVPTDTQYF. The DNA of the CDR3 is TGTGCCAGCAGCTTAACGTCGGTTCCCACAGATACGCAGTATTTT.

The gene calls are TRBV5-1 and TRBJ2-1; D not certain. The germline V and J ends were trimmed by 3 bases and 13 bases, with 11 bases remaining between them. The CDR3 totals 11 residues. Germline assignment: CDR1 SGHRS and CDR2 YFSETQ. In DNA, the CDR3 is TGCGCCAGCAGCTCCGCGGCCGACCAGTTCTTC. The encoded protein is CASSSAADQFF. Complete variable domain (other parts from reference TRBV5-1 and TRBJ2-1): KAGVTQTPRYLIKTRGQQVTLSCSPISGHRSVSWYQQTPGQGLQFLFEYFSETQRNKGNFPGRFSGRQFSNSRSEMNVSTLELGDSALYLCASSSAADQFFGPGTRLTVL.

The genes are TRBV6-6 and TRBJ2-5; D assignment may be TRBD1 or TRBD2 (5 bases each). Trimming took off 2 bases at V and 4 bases at J, with 11 bases between the two ends. Germline loops: CDR1 MNHNY, CDR2 SVGAGI (reference sequence). The length of the CDR3 is 14 residues. The CDR3, as DNA: TGTGCCAGCAGTTACGTACCAGGGAGAGAGACCCAGTACTTC. Amino acid sequence: CASSYVPGRETQYF.

This sequence joins TRBV9 and TRBJ2-1; no clear D. With 4 bases removed from V and 0 bases from J, the gap between germline ends came to 8 bases. The CDR3 length is 14 residues. Per the germline V gene, CDR1 is SGDLS and CDR2 is YYNGEE. The CDR3 spells CASSPPSSYNEQFF. The CDR3 DNA reads TGTGCCAGCAGCCCCCCGAGCTCCTACAATGAGCAGTTCTTC.

A single count supports this clone. The chain couples TRBV29-1 to TRBJ2-5; 11 positions agree with TRBD1. With V trimmed by 7 bases and J by 4 bases, 8 bases remained unmatched. CDR1 and CDR2 from the germline V gene are SQVTM and ANQGSEA. This CDR3 has 14 residues. CDR3 residues: CSGDRGASRETQYF. In DNA, the CDR3 is TGCAGCGGGGACAGGGGGGCAAGTCGAGAGACCCAGTACTTC.

The chain recombines TRBV9 with TRBJ2-2; D possibly matches TRBD1 or TRBD2 (5 bases each). The CDR3 is 13 residues long. The V and J ends lost 7 bases and 6 bases respectively, with 13 bases between them. The germline gives CDR1 SGDLS, CDR2 YYNGEE. In DNA form, the CDR3 reads TGTGCCAGCTTGGGGGTAGGCGCCGGGGAGCTGTTTTTT. Its translation: CASLGVGAGELFF.

The V and J genes are TRBV19 and TRBJ2-1; TRBD2 matches 9 bases. CDR1 and CDR2 from the germline V gene are LNHDA and SQIVND (reference sequence). The CDR3 sequence is 14 residues long. Losses at the gene ends were 10 bases for V and 3 bases for J; bases not matched to a gene: 7. CDR3 sequence (DNA): TGTGCCACGATTAGCGGGAGAAACTACAATGAGCAGTTCTTC. As protein: CATISGRNYNEQFF.

This chain connects TRBV11-2 to TRBJ1-1, with TRBD1 identical over 8 bases. The junction had 4 bases not matched to a gene; V was cut back by 1 base and J by 3 bases. This CDR3 has 15 residues. CDR1 and CDR2 from the germline V gene are SGHAT and FQNNGV. The CDR3 reads CASSLGYRGDTEAFF. CDR3 sequence (DNA): TGTGCCAGCAGCTTAGGATACAGGGGGGACACTGAAGCTTTCTTT. Together with reference TRBV11-2 and TRBJ1-1, the CDR3 gives the full variable domain: EAGVAQSPRYKIIEKRQSVAFWCNPISGHATLYWYQQILGQGPKLLIQFQNNGVVDDSQLPKDRFSAERLKGVDSTLKIQPAKLEDSAVYLCASSLGYRGDTEAFFGQGTRLTVV.

The genes are TRBV27 and TRBJ2-2; D remains unclear. V dropped 4 bases and J dropped 4 bases, with 22 bases sitting between them. The CDR3 runs to 18 residues. Germline values: CDR1 MNHEY, CDR2 SMNVEV (reference sequence). The CDR3 region has the DNA TGTGCCAGCAGTTCAACCCTTTCTCGGGCAGGCGTCACCGGGGAGCTGTTTTTT. Amino acids: CASSSTLSRAGVTGELFF.

This clone was counted once. The chain employs TRBV7-2 and TRBJ1-1; no definite D call. Trimming left V 2 bases short and J 1 base short, with 11 bases between. Germline V gives CDR1 SGHTA, CDR2 FQGNSA. CDR3 length equals 15 residues. CDR3 protein: CASSLREPQNTEAFF. The CDR3 DNA is TGTGCCAGCAGCTTAAGGGAGCCTCAGAACACTGAAGCTTTCTTT. Full variable domain (remainder filled in from reference TRBV7-2 and TRBJ1-1): GAGVSQSPSNKVTEKGKDVELRCDPISGHTALYWYRQSLGQGLEFLIYFQGNSAPDKSGLPSDRFSAERTGGSVSTLTIQRTQQEDSAVYLCASSLREPQNTEAFFGQGTRLTVV.

The gene calls are TRBV5-1 and TRBJ2-5, with D perhaps TRBD2 (6 bases). The CDR3 spans 13 residues. Germline V gives CDR1 SGHRS, CDR2 YFSETQ. V was clipped by 5 bases and J by 0 bases, with 8 bases between them. CDR3 nucleotide sequence: TGCGCCAGCAGAGGAGGGGACCAAGAGACCCAGTACTTC. This sequence encodes CASRGGDQETQYF.

This clone was counted once. V gene TRBV29-1 combines with J gene TRBJ2-2, with TRBD2 identical over 13 bases. J was trimmed by 4 bases and V by 5 bases; bases with no gene match: 4. CDR1 and CDR2 (germline): SQVTM, ANQGSEA. The CDR3 extends over 15 amino acids. The CDR3 protein is CSVTGLAGVTGELFF. In nucleotides, the CDR3 is TGCAGCGTTACCGGACTAGCGGGAGTCACCGGGGAGCTGTTTTTT.

This clone was picked up one time. The chain is built from TRBV7-9 and TRBJ2-7; 9 nucleotides agree with TRBD2. The J segment lost 2 bases and the V segment lost 3 bases, leaving 5 bases of the junction unmatched. The CDR3 runs 15 residues. Germline V gene sequence: CDR1 SEHNR, CDR2 FQNEAQ (reference sequence). CDR3: CASSFPGGRAYEQYF. The DNA of the CDR3 is TGTGCCAGCAGCTTCCCGGGCGGGAGGGCCTACGAGCAGTACTTC.

This clone showed up just a few times. Within the sample, other DNA sequences also encode this same CDR3. The chain recombines TRBV28 with TRBJ1-1; D not resolved. The germline V gene encodes CDR1 MDHEN and CDR2 SYDVKM. This CDR3 is 12 amino acids long. V shed 5 bases and J shed 0 bases, with 4 bases lying between them. This CDR3 reads CASSTLNTEAFF. The CDR3 region has the DNA TGTGCCAGCAGTACACTGAACACTGAAGCTTTCTTT.

The chain recombines TRBV5-4 with TRBJ1-2, with D maybe TRBD1 (5 bases). The ends were cut back, 1 base at V and 5 bases at J, with 9 bases in the middle. Germline CDR1 is SGHNT and CDR2 is YYREEE (reference sequence). The CDR3 loop spans 13 amino acids. The CDR3 is CASSLPGQYGYTF. The CDR3 DNA is TGTGCCAGCAGCTTGCCCGGACAATATGGCTACACCTTC.

V usage is TRBV7-2 and J usage is TRBJ2-1, with TRBD1 as a possible D gene (5 bases). The CDR3 is made up of 14 amino acids. CDR1 is SGHTA and CDR2 is FQGNSA in the germline V gene. V lost 5 bases and J lost 4, with 12 bases in between. CDR3 nucleotides: TGTGCCAGCAGCCAAGTTTCAGGGTACAATGAGCAGTTCTTC. It encodes CASSQVSGYNEQFF. The variable domain in full, with the rest retrieved from reference TRBV7-2 and TRBJ2-1, is GAGVSQSPSNKVTEKGKDVELRCDPISGHTALYWYRQSLGQGLEFLIYFQGNSAPDKSGLPSDRFSAERTGGSVSTLTIQRTQQEDSAVYLCASSQVSGYNEQFFGPGTRLTVL.

This chain uses TRBV5-4 with TRBJ2-7; TRBD2 matches at 9 bases. Germline CDR1 and CDR2: SGHNT and YYREEE (reference sequence). This CDR3 is 15 amino acids long. V dropped 4 bases and J dropped 2; count of bases not matched to a gene: 7. Here the CDR3 DNA reads TGTGCCAGCAGCCCCCCACTAGCGGGTCCCTACGAGCAGTACTTC. It is translated as CASSPPLAGPYEQYF.

Of note for this clone: The sample holds other DNA sequences that translate to the same CDR3. The DNA of the CDR3 is TGCGCCAGCAGCCCATCGAGCTCCTACAATGAGCAGTTCTTC. Amino acid sequence: CASSPSSSYNEQFF. The V gene is TRBV5-1, the J gene TRBJ2-1; D uncertain. This CDR3 contains 14 residues. The germline gives CDR1 SGHRS, CDR2 YFSETQ. Trimming removed 4 bases at V and 0 bases at J, with 8 bases between.

The chain links TRBV4-3 to TRBJ2-5, with D perhaps TRBD2 (5 bases). The CDR3 spans 16 residues. CDR1 is LGHNA, CDR2 YSLEER, per germline. Between the trimmed V and J ends, which lost 1 base and 2 bases, there was a span of 14 bases. CDR3 sequence reads: CASSQGRSSGQETQYF. CDR3 nucleotides: TGCGCCAGCAGCCAAGGCCGTTCGAGCGGACAAGAGACCCAGTACTTC.

The chain combines TRBV25-1 with TRBJ2-2, with D perhaps TRBD1 or TRBD2 (5 bases each). Germline V lookup: CDR1 MGHDK, CDR2 SYGVNS. The CDR3 is 16 residues long. The V end was cut by 5 bases, the J end by 6 bases, with 19 bases between. The CDR3 DNA reads TGTGCCAGCAGTCGTATGGGGTCGGGGCAGGCCGGGGAGCTGTTTTTT. Its translation: CASSRMGSGQAGELFF.

The chain recombines TRBV28 with TRBJ2-3; D is perhaps TRBD1 or TRBD2 (6 bases each). There are 16 residues in the CDR3. The ends were cut back, 6 bases at V and 5 bases at J, with 21 bases in the middle. Germline-derived CDR1 and CDR2 are MDHEN and SYDVKM. CDR3 sequence: CASSAGGPPDLDTQYF. The CDR3 nucleotides are TGTGCCAGCAGCGCCGGGGGCCCTCCCGACCTAGATACGCAGTATTTT.

The rearrangement links TRBV7-8 to TRBJ2-2, with D tentatively TRBD1 (5 bases). Germline assignment: CDR1 SGHVS and CDR2 FQNEAQ. The CDR3 runs 15 residues. With 4 bases removed from V and 0 bases from J, the gap between germline ends came to 9 bases. The CDR3 DNA follows: TGTGCCAGCAGCTCTCAGGGTACGAACACCGGGGAGCTGTTTTTT. The encoded protein is CASSSQGTNTGELFF.

The chain has TRBV15 and TRBJ2-1; 9 bases align to TRBD2. Germline loops: CDR1 LNHNV, CDR2 YYDKDF (reference sequence). The trim removed 6 bases at V and 8 bases at J, leaving 2 bases unmatched. The CDR3 has 12 residues. The CDR3 DNA sequence: TGTGCCACCAGGAGGACTAGCGATGAGCAGTTCTTC. Translation: CATRRTSDEQFF.

The genes are TRBV6-1 and TRBJ2-5; a weak D match, TRBD2 (5 bases). V lost 3 bases to trimming and J lost 4 bases, with 12 bases between them. The CDR3 is 14 amino acids. The germline gives CDR1 MNHNS, CDR2 SASEGT. The CDR3 DNA reads TGTGCCAGCAGTGATACCCGGACTGTAGAGACCCAGTACTTC. This gives the protein CASSDTRTVETQYF.

This clone appeared a single time. J is TRBJ1-2 and V is TRBV5-1; 7 positions match TRBD1. The germline CDR1 and CDR2 sequences are SGHRS and YFSETQ. V trimming: 3 bases; J trimming: 5 bases; junction bases outside the gene matches: 10. The CDR3 length is 15 residues. The CDR3 here is CASSSPGQPWYGYTF. As DNA, the CDR3 is TGCGCCAGCAGCTCCCCGGGACAGCCGTGGTATGGCTACACCTTC. Variable domain in full (rest from reference TRBV5-1 and TRBJ1-2): KAGVTQTPRYLIKTRGQQVTLSCSPISGHRSVSWYQQTPGQGLQFLFEYFSETQRNKGNFPGRFSGRQFSNSRSEMNVSTLELGDSALYLCASSSPGQPWYGYTFGSGTRLTVV.